What follows are 4 T cell receptor beta chains derived from one specimen sequenced in a study of cytomegalovirus exposure and HLA in healthy donors. It was with 60 Vbeta and 13 Jbeta primers that the PCR ran. Clones were read by immunoSEQ multiplex PCR, and TCRdb kept only the in-frame ones, dropping some. The sample has roughly 190,000 clones; roughly 77% are singletons. Material for sequencing was PBMCs. All receptors come from a woman in her forties or fifties in good health and CMV-seronegative.

This clone was seen only a few times. The rearrangement joins TRBV6-1 to TRBJ1-1, with 7 bases matching TRBD1. From germline, CDR1 is MNHNS and CDR2 SASEGT. Trimming at V came to 4 bases and at J to 1 base, leaving 3 bases not matched to a gene. The CDR3 length is 14 residues. The CDR3 sequence: CASSAGQTNTEAFF. As DNA, the CDR3 is TGTGCCAGCAGTGCGGGACAGACGAACACTGAAGCTTTCTTT.

The gene calls are TRBV7-9 and TRBJ2-1; a weak D match, TRBD1 (6 bases). The V gene's germline CDR1 is SEHNR and CDR2 FQNEAQ (reference sequence). CDR3 length: 17 residues. The V and J ends lost 4 bases and 3 bases respectively, with 19 bases between them. The CDR3 DNA sequence: TGTGCCAGCAGCTCACCCCTGACAGGTGGCAACTACAATGAGCAGTTCTTC. Encoded protein: CASSSPLTGGNYNEQFF.

This chain connects TRBV9 to TRBJ2-6, with D unclear. V was pared by 1 base and J by 0 bases, with 8 bases between. The CDR3 sequence is 16 residues long. Germline loops: CDR1 SGDLS, CDR2 YYNGEE. The CDR3 spells CASSVNSASGANVLTF. Here the CDR3 DNA reads TGTGCCAGCAGCGTAAACAGTGCCTCTGGGGCCAACGTCCTGACTTTC.

The chain uses TRBV19 and TRBJ2-1, with 7 bases identical to TRBD2. The CDR3 totals 16 residues. Looked up from germline, CDR1 is LNHDA and CDR2 is SQIVND (reference sequence). Losses at the gene ends were 4 bases for V and 0 bases for J; bases not matched to a gene: 6. The CDR3 region is CASSTQAGRSYNEQFF. Written as DNA, the CDR3 is TGTGCCAGTAGTACCCAAGCGGGGCGCTCCTACAATGAGCAGTTCTTC. The full variable domain, with the rest looked up from reference TRBV19 and TRBJ2-1, is DGGITQSPKYLFRKEGQNVTLSCEQNLNHDAMYWYRQDPGQGLRLIYYSQIVNDFQKGDIAEGYSVSREKKESFPLTVTSAQKNPTAFYLCASSTQAGRSYNEQFFGPGTRLTVL.